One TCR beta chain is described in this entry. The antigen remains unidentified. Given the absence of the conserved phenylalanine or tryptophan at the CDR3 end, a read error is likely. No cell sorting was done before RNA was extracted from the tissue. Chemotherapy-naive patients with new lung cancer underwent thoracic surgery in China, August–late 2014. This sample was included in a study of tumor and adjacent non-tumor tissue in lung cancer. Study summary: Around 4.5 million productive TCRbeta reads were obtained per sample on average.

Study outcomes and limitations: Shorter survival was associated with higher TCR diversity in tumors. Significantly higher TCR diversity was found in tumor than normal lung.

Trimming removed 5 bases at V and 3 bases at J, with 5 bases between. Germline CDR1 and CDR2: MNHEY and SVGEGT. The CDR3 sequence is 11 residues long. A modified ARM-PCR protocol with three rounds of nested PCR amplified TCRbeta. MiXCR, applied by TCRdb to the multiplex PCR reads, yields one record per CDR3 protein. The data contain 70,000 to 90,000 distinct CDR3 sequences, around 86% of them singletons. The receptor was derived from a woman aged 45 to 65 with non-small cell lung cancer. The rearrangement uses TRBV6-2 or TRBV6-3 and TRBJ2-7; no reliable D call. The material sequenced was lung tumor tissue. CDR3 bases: TGTGCCAGCAGTGACTTCTACGAGCAGTACTTA. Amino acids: CASSDFYEQYL.